The rows below give T cell receptor beta chains drawn from one sample of a study of sequential checkpoint blockade in melanoma. The method was immunoSEQ multiplex PCR; TCRdb's version includes in-frame clones alone and lacks a portion of them. The sample yields about 26,000 clones, 70% to 80% seen once. The sample was CD8+ T cells sorted from blood (inferred from file names), taken from a patient given nivolumab and ipilimumab in sequence. These receptors originate from a human donor with melanoma. Each CDR3 is given without its conserved first and last residue.

v_call	j_call	cdr3_aa
TRBV6-1	TRBJ2-1	ASREAGGGYNEQF
TRBV5-1	TRBJ2-7	ASSSILAGAPYEQY
TRBV19	TRBJ2-4	ATRDRGSYIQY
TRBV11-2	TRBJ2-7	AIRCGGGSYEQY
TRBV9	TRBJ2-3	ASSSHPPPSGTDTQY
TRBV7-2	TRBJ2-7	ASSLEGKVYEQY
TRBV15	TRBJ1-1	ATSRDRGTEAF
TRBV27	TRBJ2-7	ASSKRGLTGNEQY
TRBV5-4	TRBJ2-1	ASSPGTSFYEQF
TRBV7-8	TRBJ2-5	ASSPKGGKETQY
TRBV28	TRBJ1-1	ASRGIGAEAF
TRBV29-1	TRBJ1-2	SVPVQGRESGYT
TRBV29-1	TRBJ1-2	SVEVRSTYGYT
TRBV6-1	TRBJ2-7	ASTQDRGSFEQY